This T cell receptor beta chain was obtained from a study of vaccination and CD4 T cells after COVID-19. Background on the study: For each participant, vaccination comprised two doses of either the BNT162b2 or the mRNA-1273 vaccine.

This clonotype was observed a handful of times. Antigen: not known. Researchers used the Oncomine TCR Beta short-read assay to sequence DNA from cultured CD4+ T cells. Using its own MiXCR run on the PCR reads, TCRdb lists one record per CDR3 protein. Of 9,500 to 12,000 distinct CDR3 sequences detected, roughly 63% appear once; the ten largest clones hold about 15%. Trimming cost V 7 bases and J 4 bases; bases outside gene matches: 3. The CDR3 totals 12 residues. Looked up from germline, CDR1 is MNHNS and CDR2 is SASEGT. Specified treatment: approximately nine-day PBMC culture with coronavirus spike peptide pools or control peptides (ViraFEST assay).

Specimen: CD4+ T cells from blood, cultured in vitro. The chain has TRBV6-1 and TRBJ1-2; TRBD1 matches 7 bases. The TCR was taken from a human donor who had recovered from COVID-19. CDR3: CASTWDSYGYTF. The CDR3 DNA is TGTGCCAGCACCTGGGACAGCTATGGCTACACCTTC.